The TCR beta chain described here comes from a study of immune evolution from preneoplasia to lung adenocarcinoma. Comment on this clone: The antigen is unknown.

Assay: immunoSEQ multiplex PCR; the TCRdb copy retains only in-frame clones and omits some. The sample lists thousands of clones, roughly 80% occurring once. Whole-study results and caveats: Normal lung had highest clonality; later lesions appeared denser, more diverse. Top clone frequencies peaked in normal lung, apparently declining through invasive adenocarcinoma.

Source material: FFPE adjacent normal lung tissue. This clonotype originated in a person in their sixties or seventies with lung adenocarcinoma.

The CDR3 protein is CASSIQGDQETQYF. The DNA for the CDR3 is TGTGCCAGCAGCATACAGGGGGATCAAGAGACCCAGTACTTC. The chain employs TRBV7-9 and TRBJ2-5, with TRBD1 matching over 8 bases. Germline CDR1 reads SEHNR; CDR2 reads FQNEAQ (reference sequence). CDR3 length: 14 residues. The trim removed 5 bases at V and 2 bases at J, leaving 4 bases unmatched.